Sequencing of this TCR beta chain was carried out in a study of neurological immune-mediated disorders. Study conclusions and caveats: Multiple sclerosis, the disease with the least TCR clonal expansion, fell below healthy controls, whereas HTLV-1-associated myelopathy showed the most.

At least ten counts were recorded for this clonotype. As yet, its antigen is unknown. This CDR3 has 13 amino acids. Per germline, CDR1 SGHRS and CDR2 YFSETQ. V was pared by 2 bases and J by 13 bases, with 6 bases of the junction left unmatched. The team produced cDNA through 5'RACE using 10-nucleotide random UMIs. Each CDR3 protein gets one entry after TCRdb re-called the 5' RACE reads with MiXCR. Of roughly 74,000 distinct CDR3 sequences in the sample, 4% to 6% were seen once. Sequenced material: PBMCs. This clonotype was obtained from a man aged 18 to 29 with multiple sclerosis. J is TRBJ2-7 and V is TRBV5-1, with 13 bases lining up with TRBD2. In nucleotides, the CDR3 is TGCGCCAGCAGCTTTGGGGGGACTAGCGGGGATTACTTC. Protein: CASSFGGTSGDYF.